A single sample gave rise to the 29 T cell receptor beta chains below, sequenced in a study of vaccination and CD4 T cells after COVID-19. These receptors have no identified antigens. The Oncomine TCR Beta short-read assay was applied to DNA of cultured CD4+ T cells. TCRdb independently ran MiXCR on the PCR reads; one entry per CDR3 protein. The data show 15,000 or so distinct CDR3 sequences, with around 69% seen just once and about a tenth held by the top ten. Sample treatment: approximately 9-day PBMC culture with coronavirus spike peptide pools or control peptides (ViraFEST assay). The sample consisted of CD4+ T cells from blood, cultured in vitro. These receptors all stem from a human donor who had recovered from COVID-19.

The J gene is TRBJ2-7, the V gene TRBV20-1, with TRBD2 identical over 9 bases. Germline V CDR1 and CDR2: DFQATT, SNEGSKA (reference sequence). The CDR3 runs 15 residues. The V segment lost 0 bases and the J segment 6 bases; nucleotides outside the gene matches: 9. CDR3 residues: CSARDRRAGGREQYF. DNA of the CDR3: TGCAGTGCTAGAGATCGGCGAGCGGGAGGTCGCGAGCAGTACTTC.

This clonotype has more than one count but fewer than ten. The chain joins TRBV20-1 to TRBJ2-1; D remains ambiguous. Trimming left V 5 bases short and J 4 bases short, with 15 bases between. The CDR3 contains 14 residues. CDR1 is DFQATT and CDR2 is SNEGSKA in the germline V gene (reference sequence). DNA for the CDR3: TGCAGTGCTGCCAAACTATCCTTATACAATGAGCAGTTCTTC. Its translation is CSAAKLSLYNEQFF.

This clonotype was recorded only once. The rearrangement links TRBV6-2 or TRBV6-3 to TRBJ1-5; D is unresolved. V was clipped by 5 bases and J by 12 bases, with 23 bases between them. CDR1 and CDR2 from the germline V gene are MNHEY and SVGEGT. There are 15 residues in the CDR3. The CDR3 loop reads CASSPTPRQPLSQHF. The CDR3 DNA follows: TGTGCCAGCAGTCCGACTCCTAGACAACCCTTAAGCCAGCATTTT.

This sequence joins TRBV6-2 or TRBV6-3 and TRBJ2-1; D uncertain. The CDR3 is made up of 15 amino acids. Between the trimmed V and J ends, which lost 6 bases and 8 bases, there was a span of 20 bases. Germline loops: CDR1 MNHEY, CDR2 SVGEGT. CDR3 DNA sequence: TGTGCCAGCAGAAGTGCCGCCTTAGGGTTGGATGAGCAGTTCTTC. As protein: CASRSAALGLDEQFF.

This clonotype has only a few counts. The genes are TRBV19 and TRBJ1-2, with 7 bases that match TRBD1. Germline V gives CDR1 LNHDA, CDR2 SQIVND (reference sequence). CDR3 length equals 13 residues. V gave up 5 bases and J gave up 9 bases; unmatched junction bases: 9. The CDR3 region is CASSPGRGQSYTF. CDR3 DNA sequence: TGTGCCAGTAGTCCCGGTCGGGGACAGAGCTACACCTTC.

The V gene is TRBV12-3 or TRBV12-4, the J gene TRBJ1-5; possibly TRBD1 for D (6 bases). CDR3 size: 13 residues. V was shortened by 7 bases and J by 7 bases, with 14 bases between the two germline ends. As DNA, the CDR3 is TGTGCCAGCAATCAGGGGCCCGGGCAGCCCCAGCATTTT. Protein: CASNQGPGQPQHF.

This clonotype was picked up a small number of times. The chain uses TRBV7-2 and TRBJ2-3; 7 bases line up with TRBD2. The junction had 6 bases not matched to a gene; V was cut back by 11 bases and J by 1 base. This CDR3 contains 13 residues. Germline V gene lookup returns CDR1 SGHTA and CDR2 FQGNSA. DNA of the CDR3: TGTGCCGGGGGACTACAACGCACAGATACGCAGTATTTT. It encodes CAGGLQRTDTQYF.

The chain has TRBV6-1 and TRBJ1-5; possibly TRBD1 for D (6 bases). V dropped 4 bases and J dropped 5 bases, with 9 bases sitting between them. Germline V CDR1 and CDR2: MNHNS, SASEGT. The CDR3 totals 13 residues. CDR3 bases: TGTGCCAGCAGTGTACAGGGCTATCAGCCCCAGCATTTT. Translating gives CASSVQGYQPQHF.

J is TRBJ2-7 and V is TRBV18, with 10 bases that match TRBD2. Germline-derived CDR1 and CDR2 are KGHSH and LQKENI. Germline trimming cut 4 bases from V and 6 bases from J; bases unmatched to any gene: 6. The CDR3 is 14 amino acids. The CDR3 reads CASSQEIAGGEQYF. The CDR3 region has the DNA TGTGCCAGCTCACAAGAGATAGCGGGAGGCGAGCAGTACTTC.

This clonotype has only a few counts. This rearrangement joins TRBV27 to TRBJ1-2; D gene uncertain. This CDR3 is 13 amino acids long. Trimming removed 1 base from V and 3 bases from J, with 6 bases in between. Germline assignment: CDR1 MNHEY and CDR2 SMNVEV (reference sequence). CDR3 protein: CASSLYRYYGYTF. The CDR3 nucleotides read TGTGCCAGCAGTTTATATAGATACTATGGCTACACCTTC.

The chain employs TRBV9 and TRBJ2-2, with 9 bases fitting TRBD2. From germline, CDR1 is SGDLS and CDR2 YYNGEE. V shed 10 bases, J shed 4 bases, and the junction held 11 bases outside the gene matches. This CDR3 comprises 15 residues. The CDR3 here is CASKAGGPRTGELFF. DNA for the CDR3: TGTGCCTCAAAGGCGGGAGGGCCGCGCACCGGGGAGCTGTTTTTT.

The chain recombines TRBV20-1 with TRBJ1-1; D gene unclear. Trimming removed 6 bases from V and 6 bases from J, with 20 bases in between. Germline CDR1 reads DFQATT; CDR2 reads SNEGSKA (reference sequence). The CDR3 sequence is 14 residues long. The CDR3 DNA follows: TGCAGTGCCCCCCCAATTGCTGCGAGCGCTGAAGCTTTCTTT. Translating gives CSAPPIAASAEAFF.

The gene calls are TRBV7-9 and TRBJ1-6; 7 nucleotides agree with TRBD1. Trimming cost V 6 bases and J 10 bases; bases outside gene matches: 9. The CDR3 length is 14 residues. From germline, CDR1 is SEHNR and CDR2 FQNEAQ (reference sequence). This chain's CDR3 is CASRNTGEGSPLHF. The CDR3 coding sequence is TGTGCCAGCAGGAATACAGGGGAGGGATCACCCCTCCACTTT.

V gene TRBV7-2 combines with J gene TRBJ2-5; 7 bases are a match to TRBD2. CDR3 length: 15 amino acids. V lost 2 bases and J lost 5; bases outside the gene matches: 8. Germline V gene data show CDR1 as SGHTA and CDR2 as FQGNSA. The CDR3 loop is CASSLRTSWGETQYF. The CDR3 DNA is TGTGCCAGCAGCTTACGGACTAGTTGGGGGGAGACCCAGTACTTC. Together with reference TRBV7-2 and TRBJ2-5, the CDR3 gives the full variable domain: GAGVSQSPSNKVTEKGKDVELRCDPISGHTALYWYRQSLGQGLEFLIYFQGNSAPDKSGLPSDRFSAERTGGSVSTLTIQRTQQEDSAVYLCASSLRTSWGETQYFGPGTRLLVL.

The chain joins TRBV7-2 to TRBJ1-1; D unclear. CDR1 is SGHTA, CDR2 FQGNSA, per germline. The CDR3 runs 12 residues. V was clipped by 3 bases and J by 5 bases, with 7 bases between them. This chain's CDR3 is CASSFLYTEAFF. For the CDR3, the DNA is TGTGCCAGCAGCTTTTTGTATACTGAAGCTTTCTTT.

The chain carries TRBV27 and TRBJ2-7, with D unclear. The germline V and J ends were trimmed by 7 bases and 2 bases, with 18 bases remaining between them. This CDR3 contains 15 residues. Germline lookup yields CDR1 MNHEY and CDR2 SMNVEV (reference sequence). The CDR3 nucleotides read TGTGCCAGCATGGCTCTAGGACCCCCTCCCTACGAGCAGTACTTC. Its translation is CASMALGPPPYEQYF.

The chain carries TRBV20-1 and TRBJ1-5; D unresolved. V was shortened by 6 bases and J by 6 bases, with 18 bases between the two germline ends. CDR1 is DFQATT, CDR2 SNEGSKA, per germline (reference sequence). The CDR3 totals 14 residues. CDR3 bases: TGCAGTGCCGCGGCGGCGCCCGAACGTCAGCCCCAGCATTTT. It specifies CSAAAAPERQPQHF.

This sequence joins TRBV6-2 or TRBV6-3 and TRBJ1-2, with unresolved D. V dropped 2 bases and J dropped 8 bases, with 12 bases sitting between them. The CDR3 spans 13 residues. The V gene's germline CDR1 is MNHEY and CDR2 SVGEGT. The chain's CDR3 is CASSYREGEGYTF. The CDR3 bases are TGTGCCAGCAGTTACCGGGAGGGCGAAGGCTACACCTTC.

The V gene is TRBV6-2 or TRBV6-3, the J gene TRBJ1-1; weak D call: TRBD1 (6 bases). Trimming removed 5 bases at V and 0 bases at J, with 16 bases between. The CDR3 length is 16 residues. From germline, CDR1 is MNHEY and CDR2 SVGEGT. CDR3 nucleotide sequence: TGTGCCAGCAGTCATGTGGGGGGGCCGATGAACACTGAAGCTTTCTTT. Protein: CASSHVGGPMNTEAFF.

In this sample, this clonotype is medium-sized. V is TRBV7-2 and J is TRBJ2-6, with TRBD2 as a possible D gene (5 bases). V was shortened by 3 bases and J by 0 bases, with 15 bases between the two germline ends. Germline lookup yields CDR1 SGHTA and CDR2 FQGNSA. The CDR3 runs to 18 residues. CDR3 bases: TGTGCCAGCAGCTTGATACCCGGAGGATCCTCTGGGGCCAACGTCCTGACTTTC. It yields the protein CASSLIPGGSSGANVLTF.

The rearrangement uses TRBV7-2 and TRBJ2-5, with unresolved D. The germline V gene has CDR1 SGHTA and CDR2 FQGNSA. V gave up 1 base and J gave up 6 bases, with 3 bases separating them. This CDR3 is built from 11 residues. CDR3: CASSLGQTQYF. The CDR3 bases are TGTGCCAGCAGCTTAGGACAGACCCAGTACTTC. Variable domain in full (rest from reference TRBV7-2 and TRBJ2-5): GAGVSQSPSNKVTEKGKDVELRCDPISGHTALYWYRQSLGQGLEFLIYFQGNSAPDKSGLPSDRFSAERTGGSVSTLTIQRTQQEDSAVYLCASSLGQTQYFGPGTRLLVL.

The rearrangement uses TRBV7-2 and TRBJ1-5, with unresolved D. The germline V gene encodes CDR1 SGHTA and CDR2 FQGNSA. The V end was cut by 5 bases, the J end by 0 bases, with 17 bases between. CDR3 length: 17 amino acids. The CDR3 protein is CASSLTSGKSSNQPQHF. In DNA form, the CDR3 reads TGTGCCAGCAGCCTCACCTCGGGAAAATCTAGCAATCAGCCCCAGCATTTT.

V is TRBV20-1 and J is TRBJ1-5, with 7 positions matching TRBD1. Germline assignment: CDR1 DFQATT and CDR2 SNEGSKA (reference sequence). The CDR3 spans 14 residues. V shed 5 bases and J 4 bases; nucleotides not matched to a gene: 8. CDR3 coding DNA: TGCAGTGCTCCTAACCGGGACAGTAATCAGCCCCAGCATTTT. As protein: CSAPNRDSNQPQHF.

This clonotype was recorded a few times. The chain recombines TRBV14 with TRBJ2-6; D remains unclear. The CDR3 is 16 residues long. The V end lost 4 bases, the J end lost 0 bases, and 10 bases lay between the germline ends. Germline V CDR1 and CDR2: SGHDN, FVKESK. The CDR3 sequence: CASSLRTTSGANVLTF. The CDR3 nucleotides read TGTGCCAGCAGCCTCCGGACCACCTCTGGGGCCAACGTCCTGACTTTC.

This chain uses TRBV5-1 with TRBJ2-7; the D is unclear. Trimming cost V 0 bases and J 6 bases, with 10 bases left between them. The CDR3 loop spans 13 amino acids. Germline assignment: CDR1 SGHRS and CDR2 YFSETQ. This chain's CDR3 is CASSLGLYGEQYF. CDR3 coding DNA: TGCGCCAGCAGCTTGGGACTCTACGGCGAGCAGTACTTC.

CDR3 in amino acids: CASNGLAGETQYF. In DNA, the CDR3 is TGTGCCAGCAACGGACTAGCGGGAGAGACCCAGTACTTC. The chain links TRBV2 to TRBJ2-5, with TRBD2 matching over 11 bases. The CDR3 consists of 13 residues. Germline V gene lookup returns CDR1 SNHLY and CDR2 FYNNEI. The V segment lost 7 bases and the J segment 4 bases; nucleotides outside the gene matches: 2.

The chain uses TRBV7-9 and TRBJ2-3, with D possibly TRBD2 on 5 matching bases. Germline lookup yields CDR1 SEHNR and CDR2 FQNEAQ (reference sequence). V lost 1 base, J lost 1 base, and 6 bases lay in between. The CDR3 has 14 residues. The CDR3 coding sequence is TGTGCCAGCAGCTTAGACGGGGGCACAGATACGCAGTATTTT. Protein: CASSLDGGTDTQYF.

The chain uses TRBV19 and TRBJ2-4; 8 bases align to TRBD2. With V trimmed by 2 bases and J by 2 bases, 2 bases remained unmatched. The CDR3 has 15 residues. The germline CDR1 and CDR2 sequences are LNHDA and SQIVND (reference sequence). The CDR3 here is CASSITSGPKNIQYF. CDR3 coding DNA: TGTGCCAGTAGTATAACTAGCGGTCCCAAAAACATTCAGTACTTC.

The CDR3, as DNA: TGTGCCAGCAGCTCAGGGGCGAAGAGCTCCTACGAGCAGTACTTC. Translation gives CASSSGAKSSYEQYF. The chain links TRBV12-3 or TRBV12-4 to TRBJ2-7, with D perhaps TRBD1 (6 bases). V was pared by 6 bases and J by 0 bases, with 15 bases between. The CDR3 has 15 residues.